This T cell receptor (beta chain) was captured in a study of post-analysis software for immune sequencing data. The wider study: There were relapsing-remitting, secondary progressive and progressive-relapsing multiple sclerosis among the disease courses included.

Per the germline V gene, CDR1 is MNHEY and CDR2 is SVGAGI. The CDR3 contains 13 residues. V lost 7 bases to trimming and J lost 6 bases, with 15 bases between them. As for this clonotype: Its antigen is currently unknown.

TCR beta cDNA libraries included unique molecular identifiers. TCRdb reanalysed the PCR reads using MiXCR and keeps one entry per CDR3 protein. The profile shows about 570,000 distinct CDR3 sequences, approximately 31% of them singletons. Regarding the study as a whole: Comparison of patients with controls showed four or five TRBV segments more frequent in patients, TRBV5-6, TRBV5-1 and TRBV20-1 among them.

Sequenced sample: blood. V is TRBV6-5 and J is TRBJ1-2; D is perhaps TRBD1 (6 bases). The TCR was taken from a girl aged 2-17 years with multiple sclerosis. CDR3 loop: CASKSQGLHGYTF. CDR3 nucleotide sequence: TGTGCCAGCAAGTCACAGGGTCTTCATGGCTACACCTTC.